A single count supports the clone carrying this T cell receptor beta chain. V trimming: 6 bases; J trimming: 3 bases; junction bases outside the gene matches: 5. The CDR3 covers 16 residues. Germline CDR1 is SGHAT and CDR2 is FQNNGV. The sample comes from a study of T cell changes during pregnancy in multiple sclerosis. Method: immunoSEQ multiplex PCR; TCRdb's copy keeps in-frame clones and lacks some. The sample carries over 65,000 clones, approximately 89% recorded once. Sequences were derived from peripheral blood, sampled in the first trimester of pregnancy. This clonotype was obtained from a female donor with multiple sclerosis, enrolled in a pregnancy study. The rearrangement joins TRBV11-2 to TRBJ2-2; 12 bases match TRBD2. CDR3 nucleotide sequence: TGTGCCAGCAGGAGGACTAGCGGGGAATACACCGGGGAGCTGTTTTTT. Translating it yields CASRRTSGEYTGELFF.